Sequencing of this TCR beta chain was carried out in a study of OX40 agonist ivuxolimab in advanced cancers. As for the study in general: Dose-escalation subjects each had hepatocellular carcinoma, melanoma, renal cell or head and neck cancer.

About this clone: The antigen remains undetermined.

The V gene end was trimmed by 2 bases and the J gene end by 4 bases; junction bases not matched to a gene: 3. Germline-derived CDR1 and CDR2 are SGHDT and YYEEEE. The CDR3 is 15 residues long. Assay: immunoSEQ multiplex PCR; the TCRdb copy retains only in-frame clones and omits some. Here the sample spans about 61,000 clones, about four fifths being singletons. Sampled blood was obtained at baseline, cycle 4 day 1, and cycle 7 day 1. Findings and caveats of the study: In the 0.1 to 3.0 mg/kg range, CD4+ and CD8+ blood T cells had expanded clonally by week 6. Not determined was the antigen specificity of the expanded peripheral T cells.

The sequences come from CD4+ or CD8+ T cells sorted from blood, collected in a trial of the OX40 agonist ivuxolimab. V and J are TRBV5-6 and TRBJ2-1; 10 positions agree with TRBD2. The sequence came from an adult with an advanced solid tumor such as melanoma, head and neck, liver or kidney cancer. The CDR3 sequence: CASSFGLAEYNEQFF. Written as DNA, the CDR3 is TGTGCCAGCAGCTTCGGACTAGCGGAGTACAATGAGCAGTTCTTC.